This T cell receptor (beta chain) emerged from a study of OX40 agonist ivuxolimab in advanced cancers. Overall study context: The patients' treatment was ivuxolimab, an agonistic anti-OX40 (CD134) antibody. A history of anti-PD-1, anti-PD-L1 or anti-CTLA-4 therapy was acceptable, and more than 30% had some. Partial responses were observed in three patients, of whom one had hepatocellular carcinoma and two had cutaneous melanoma.

CDR3 length equals 14 residues. CDR1 is SGHAT, CDR2 FQNNGV, per germline. V lost 2 bases and J lost 5, with 12 bases in between. Study observations and caveats: Some of the lowest clonal expansion was seen in partial responders at 0.1-3.0 mg/kg.

Details on this clone: Its antigen is unidentified.

The assay was immunoSEQ multiplex PCR, and TCRdb's table has in-frame clones only and misses some. Of around 71,000 clones in the sample, approximately 86% were seen once. The sequencing used CD4+ or CD8+ T cells sorted from blood, collected in a trial of the OX40 agonist ivuxolimab. This clonotype was obtained from an adult with an advanced solid tumor such as melanoma, head and neck, liver or kidney cancer. J is TRBJ2-5 and V is TRBV11-2, with a weak D call TRBD1 (5 bases). CDR3 protein: CASSLYLQGETQYF. The DNA of the CDR3 is TGTGCCAGCAGCTTATATCTTCAGGGTGAGACCCAGTACTTC.